This T cell receptor (beta chain) is from a study of response to subunit inactivated influenza vaccine. Germline assignment: CDR1 ENHRY and CDR2 SYGVKD. V shed 7 bases and J shed 2 bases, with 6 bases lying between them. The CDR3 loop spans 11 amino acids. General observations from the study: Every seasonal influenza vaccination brings in few new T cells, the authors suggested.

TCRdb reprocessed the RT-PCR reads with MiXCR, giving one entry per CDR3 protein. Counted here are 500,000 to 600,000 distinct CDR3 sequences, about 7.6% occurring once; the ten biggest clones make up roughly 13%. The sample holds many counts of this clonotype. Its antigen is unidentified. This sample comprised PBMCs from blood, obtained around 2 years after vaccination. The J gene is TRBJ2-7, the V gene TRBV10-3, with D unclear. The receptor was isolated from a man aged 45 to 75 who received an inactivated influenza vaccine. As DNA, the CDR3 is TGTGCCATCAAAGAGACCTACGAGCAGTACTTC. Translating it yields CAIKETYEQYF.